This note documents a single T cell receptor beta chain sequence. The target antigen is unknown. Cells classed as naive CD8+ T cells were CD45RO-CCR7+CD27+CD95-. The CDR3 is 11 amino acids. These data are taken from a study of CXCR3-negative and CXCR3-positive naive CD8 T cells. Whole-study findings and limits: Naive subsets displayed similar surface CD5, and TCR strength was inferred from TRB CDR3 properties. CXCR3-negative naive cells had less hydrophobic TRB CDR3s than did CXCR3-positive naive cells.

Libraries were UMI-labeled 5' RACE TRB cDNA. TCRdb reprocessed the 5' RACE reads and stores each CDR3 protein as one record, lacking DNA. The sample table sets out 85,000 to 130,000 distinct CDR3 sequences. Sequencing was performed on naive CXCR3+ CD8+ T cells from blood. The sample's subset: CD45RO-CCR7+CD27+CD95- naive CD8+ T cells expressing CXCR3 (TNR3+). This receptor was identified in a human donor in good health. Some clones in this sample may be carry-over from other donors' samples. V is TRBV21-1 and J is TRBJ1-1; TCRdb's assignment of TRBD1 cannot be checked, as there is no DNA. TRBV21-1 is a known pseudogene. The CDR3 sequence: CASLRGHEAFF.